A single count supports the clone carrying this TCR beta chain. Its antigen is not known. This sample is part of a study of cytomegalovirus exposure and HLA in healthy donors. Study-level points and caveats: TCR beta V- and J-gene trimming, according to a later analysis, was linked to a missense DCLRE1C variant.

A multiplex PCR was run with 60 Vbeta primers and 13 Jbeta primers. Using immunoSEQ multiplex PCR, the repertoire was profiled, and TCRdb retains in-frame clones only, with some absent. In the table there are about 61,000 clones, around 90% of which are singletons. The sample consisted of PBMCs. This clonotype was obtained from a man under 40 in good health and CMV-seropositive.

The CDR3 sequence: CASSVRVAGGKGNEQFF. CDR3 DNA: TGTGCCAGCAGCGTAAGGGTAGCGGGAGGGAAAGGGAATGAGCAGTTCTTC. The chain combines TRBV9 with TRBJ2-1; 11 nucleotides agree with TRBD2. Germline V gives CDR1 SGDLS, CDR2 YYNGEE. The ends lost 1 base at V and 7 bases at J; junction bases unmatched: 10. This CDR3 has 17 residues.